This T cell receptor beta chain was identified during a study of cytomegalovirus exposure and HLA in healthy donors. Study as a whole: There were under 130 million unique TCR beta sequences, drawn from 150 million to 200 million T cells, in an earlier analysis.

60 Vbeta and 13 Jbeta primers were used in PCR. Sequenced by immunoSEQ multiplex PCR; TCRdb stores in-frame clones only, minus some. The sample holds under 150,000 clones; around two thirds are singletons and the top ten take 2.4%. The CDR3 has 18 residues. Germline CDR1 is MDHEN and CDR2 is SYDVKM. The V segment lost 5 bases and the J segment 5 bases; nucleotides outside the gene matches: 8. This sequence joins TRBV28 and TRBJ2-2, with 16 bases that match TRBD2. The TCR sequence derives from a woman aged 40 to 50 in good health and CMV-seronegative. Sequences were obtained from PBMCs. DNA for the CDR3: TGTGCCAGCAGTGGCGCGGGACTAGCGGGGGGGCGTACCGGGGAGCTGTTTTTT. Residues: CASSGAGLAGGRTGELFF.